This TCR beta chain was sequenced in a study of cytomegalovirus exposure and HLA in healthy donors. The CDR3 has 16 residues. Trimming stripped 2 bases from V and 0 bases from J, with 11 bases between. Germline V gene data show CDR1 as KGHSH and CDR2 as LQKENI. This PCR relied on a set of 60 Vbeta primers and 13 Jbeta primers. The protocol was immunoSEQ multiplex PCR, while the TCRdb copy is restricted to in-frame clones and leaves out a portion. The table records 130,000 or so clones, more than 75% of them present only once. The sequence came from a woman in her fifties or sixties in good health and CMV-seropositive. The sample taken for sequencing was PBMCs. The rearrangement joins TRBV18 to TRBJ2-1; weak D call: TRBD1 (6 bases). The CDR3 region has the DNA TGTGCCAGCTCACCAGCAGGGGTCCCCTCCTACAATGAGCAGTTCTTC. Protein product: CASSPAGVPSYNEQFF.